Here is one T cell receptor (beta chain) with its context. Its specific antigen is unknown. Base qualities are missing; no much larger clone stands one base away. A MiSeq instrument was used for deep resolution sequencing, which targeted depths ranging from 1 in 1 million up to 1 in 200,000 T cells, with coverage averaging 10x for each clonotype. TCR beta libraries were generated with the immunoSEQ hsTCRB Kit. Per the original workflow: ImmunoSEQ Data Assistant and ImmunoSEQ Analyzer were used for data analysis, and V, D and J genes were assigned according to IMGT definitions. Clonality, which ranges from 0 to 1, was calculated as one minus the normalized Shannon entropy of productive rearrangement frequencies. Public clonotype analysis was restricted to overrepresented clonotypes comprising at least 0.05% of each patient's repertoire. Repertoires from approximately 13 age-matched healthy donors in immuneACCESS were used as clonality controls. TCRdb provides this immuneACCESS table in a form limited to in-frame rearrangements. Some clones are lacking; in checked studies, under half of them reflect an unresolved V gene, and why the rest are absent is not known. The V and J calls and clone size are taken from that table; D and trimming were inferred from the DNA. Across this sample there are approximately 57,000 clones, with 56% seen only once. The ten largest make up about a fifth of the sample.

This entry is derived from a study of cytotoxic CD8 clonotypes in ibrutinib-treated CLL (dated by TCRdb to about 2021). Describing the broader study: The cohort was composed of roughly ten relapsed/refractory and around 15 treatment-naive patients; IGHV unmutated status was identified in some 17 patients. Every remission and progressive disease sample was obtained while ibrutinib was still being received by the patients. Responses were partial in roughly 25 patients and complete in 2; after median 68 months follow-up, some 14 stayed in remission and some twelve progressed. On average, each sample had approximately 280,000 productive templates and around 100,000 productive rearrangements. Cryopreserved peripheral blood mononuclear cells were collected before treatment, at response, and at either disease progression or sustained remission. Longitudinal samples were available for about 30% of the 86 trial participants. Response samples were taken after a median of approximately 12 months on treatment, ranging from roughly 6 to 36 months.

The sample's time point label, in plain terms: less than 30 months on ibrutinib. Roughly 2 micrograms of genomic DNA were extracted from cryopreserved PBMCs for TCR beta library preparation. Longitudinal blood samples from CLL patients on ibrutinib monotherapy underwent high-throughput TCR beta sequencing. Patients were enrolled in a phase 2 open-label single-center ibrutinib monotherapy trial. General conclusions and limits of the study: Public clonotypes were rare and either shrank or stayed stable during treatment, and the rise in clonality at ibrutinib response reflected expansion of private clonotypes. Baseline clonality exceeded that of age-matched healthy donors and correlated strongly with circulating CD8+ T-cell counts. At ibrutinib response clonality went up, during sustained remission it held steady, and at progression it dropped back toward baseline. Sampling times were not matched between patients in sustained remission and patients whose disease was progressing, and lymph node repertoires were not examined.

For CDR1 and CDR2, the germline V gene (reference sequence) lists MNHEY and SMNVEV. The CDR3 runs 15 amino acids, cysteine and phenylalanine included. Of the read, only the CDR3 DNA is kept; its 45 bases are in frame from base 1. Trimming leaves V shorter by 5 bases and J shorter by 9 bases, with the junction holding 10 bases beyond the gene matches. The receptor's source is a human donor with chronic lymphocytic leukemia. Specimen: PBMCs, collected after 24 months of ibrutinib treatment. The chain is assembled from TRBV27 and TRBJ1-5, with TRBD1 matching 10 junction bases. The DNA sequence follows: TGTGCCAGCAGTCCGGGGGACAGGGGATTGGGGCCCCAGCATTTT. It is translated as CASSPGDRGLGPQHF.